These T cell receptor beta chains were read from a single sample in a study of T cells in Graves' hyperthyroidism and ophthalmopathy. TCRdb reanalysed the multiplex PCR reads using MiXCR and keeps one entry per CDR3 protein. There are roughly 350,000 distinct CDR3 sequences in the sample; about 14% occur only once, and 20% to 25% lies in the top ten. The sequencing sample was made of blood. These receptors all come from a woman aged 25 to 39 with Graves' hyperthyroidism. Both conserved end residues are part of each CDR3. The D gene is left open where the match is weak. Expanded clones are given a class, and other clones once, few, many or no size at all.

CDR3aa: CASSFDRGLAKNIQYF; CDR3nt: TGTGCCAGCAGTTTTGACAGGGGGCTCGCCAAAAACATTCAGTACTTC; j_gene: TRBJ2-4; d_gene: TRBD1; abundance: many; v_gene: TRBV2
CDR3aa: CASSAGDEQYF; CDR3nt: TGTGCCAGCAGTGCCGGGGACGAGCAGTACTTC; j_gene: TRBJ2-7; d_gene: .; abundance: many; v_gene: TRBV2
CDR3aa: CATSETGTGSYEQYF; CDR3nt: TGTGCCACCAGTGAAACCGGGACAGGTTCCTACGAGCAGTACTTC; j_gene: TRBJ2-7; d_gene: TRBD1; abundance: few; v_gene: TRBV24-1
CDR3aa: CAWSPPTGPGNQPQHF; CDR3nt: TGTGCCTGGAGCCCCCCGACAGGGCCTGGCAATCAGCCCCAGCATTTT; j_gene: TRBJ1-5; d_gene: TRBD1; abundance: many; v_gene: TRBV30
CDR3aa: CASSSSPLGGALDPQHF; CDR3nt: TGTGCCAGCAGTTCCTCGCCCTTAGGGGGTGCTTTAGATCCCCAGCATTTT; j_gene: TRBJ1-5; d_gene: .; abundance: many; v_gene: TRBV12-3/TRBV12-4
CDR3aa: CASSQDTGQQGYEQYF; CDR3nt: TGTGCCAGCAGCCAAGACACAGGGCAACAGGGCTACGAGCAGTACTTC; j_gene: TRBJ2-7; d_gene: .; abundance: .; v_gene: TRBV11-2
CDR3aa: CASSEYRGTEAFF; CDR3nt: TGTGCCAGCAGTGAATATAGGGGGACTGAAGCTTTCTTT; j_gene: TRBJ1-1; d_gene: .; abundance: many; v_gene: TRBV25-1
CDR3aa: CSVDLGQGYEQYF; CDR3nt: TGCAGCGTTGATTTAGGACAGGGCTACGAGCAGTACTTC; j_gene: TRBJ2-7; d_gene: TRBD1; abundance: .; v_gene: TRBV29-1
CDR3aa: CASSPDRQAYNEQFF; CDR3nt: TGTGCCAGCTCACCCGACAGGCAAGCCTACAATGAGCAGTTCTTC; j_gene: TRBJ2-1; d_gene: .; abundance: .; v_gene: TRBV18
CDR3aa: CASSDRINEKLFF; CDR3nt: TGCGCCAGCAGTGATCGGATTAATGAAAAACTGTTTTTT; j_gene: TRBJ1-4; d_gene: .; abundance: many; v_gene: TRBV10-1
CDR3aa: CASRGGGAVTDTQYF; CDR3nt: TGTGCCAGCAGAGGGGGGGGAGCGGTTACCGATACGCAGTATTTT; j_gene: TRBJ2-3; d_gene: .; abundance: .; v_gene: TRBV6-2/TRBV6-3
CDR3aa: CASSVVRTYGYTF; CDR3nt: TGTGCCAGCAGTGTTGTCAGGACCTATGGCTACACCTTC; j_gene: TRBJ1-2; d_gene: .; abundance: few; v_gene: TRBV2
CDR3aa: CASQGGSNYEQYF; CDR3nt: TGTGCCAGCCAGGGGGGCTCAAATTACGAGCAGTACTTC; j_gene: TRBJ2-7; d_gene: .; abundance: .; v_gene: TRBV12-3/TRBV12-4
CDR3aa: CASSYRQGEDGYTF; CDR3nt: TGTGCCAGCAGTTACCGACAGGGGGAGGATGGCTACACCTTC; j_gene: TRBJ1-2; d_gene: TRBD1; abundance: many; v_gene: TRBV6-6
CDR3aa: CASTRDRVGTEAFF; CDR3nt: TGTGCCAGCACCCGCGACAGGGTGGGCACTGAAGCTTTCTTT; j_gene: TRBJ1-1; d_gene: TRBD1; abundance: few; v_gene: TRBV6-1
CDR3aa: CASSEALGHGVNTQYF; CDR3nt: TGTGCCAGCAGTGAAGCGCTCGGGCACGGGGTCAATACGCAGTATTTT; j_gene: TRBJ2-3; d_gene: .; abundance: .; v_gene: TRBV6-1
CDR3aa: CASSYPTGRSNTGELFF; CDR3nt: TGTGCCAGCAGTTACCCAACAGGCCGCTCCAACACCGGGGAGCTGTTTTTT; j_gene: TRBJ2-2; d_gene: .; abundance: many; v_gene: TRBV28
CDR3aa: CASSWGHRNTGELFF; CDR3nt: TGTGCCAGCAGTTGGGGACACAGGAACACCGGGGAGCTGTTTTTT; j_gene: TRBJ2-2; d_gene: .; abundance: many; v_gene: TRBV12-3/TRBV12-4
CDR3aa: CASRTGTVPYGYTF; CDR3nt: TGTGCCAGCAGAACCGGGACTGTACCTTATGGCTACACCTTC; j_gene: TRBJ1-2; d_gene: .; abundance: many; v_gene: TRBV28
CDR3aa: CRPQGDRTYEQYF; CDR3nt: TGCAGACCACAGGGGGACCGAACCTACGAGCAGTACTTC; j_gene: TRBJ2-7; d_gene: TRBD1; abundance: .; v_gene: TRBV20-1
CDR3aa: CATKDRGVYEQYF; CDR3nt: TGTGCCACAAAAGACAGGGGCGTATACGAGCAGTACTTC; j_gene: TRBJ2-7; d_gene: TRBD1; abundance: .; v_gene: TRBV19
CDR3aa: CASSLHRVSNQPQHF; CDR3nt: TGTGCCAGCAGCCTACACAGGGTTAGCAATCAGCCCCAGCATTTT; j_gene: TRBJ1-5; d_gene: .; abundance: few; v_gene: TRBV28
CDR3aa: CASSFTEGLYTGELFF; CDR3nt: TGTGCCAGCAGCTTTACGGAGGGACTCTACACCGGGGAGCTGTTTTTT; j_gene: TRBJ2-2; d_gene: .; abundance: many; v_gene: TRBV11-2
CDR3aa: CASSSGDNEQFF; CDR3nt: TGTGCCAGCAGTTCAGGGGACAATGAGCAGTTCTTC; j_gene: TRBJ2-1; d_gene: .; abundance: many; v_gene: TRBV12-3/TRBV12-4
CDR3aa: CATSDPDSFNEQFF; CDR3nt: TGTGCCACCAGTGATCCGGACAGTTTCAATGAGCAGTTCTTC; j_gene: TRBJ2-1; d_gene: .; abundance: many; v_gene: TRBV24-1
CDR3aa: CSARDVLAGVGDTQYF; CDR3nt: TGCAGTGCTAGAGATGTCCTAGCGGGAGTTGGGGATACGCAGTATTTT; j_gene: TRBJ2-3; d_gene: TRBD2; abundance: few; v_gene: TRBV20-1
CDR3aa: CASSEAMGQGSYEQYF; CDR3nt: TGTGCCAGCAGTGAAGCTATGGGACAGGGATCCTACGAGCAGTACTTC; j_gene: TRBJ2-7; d_gene: TRBD1; abundance: many; v_gene: TRBV6-1
CDR3aa: CSASYLLAKNIQYF; CDR3nt: TGCAGTGCTAGTTATCTCCTAGCCAAAAACATTCAGTACTTC; j_gene: TRBJ2-4; d_gene: .; abundance: .; v_gene: TRBV20-1
CDR3aa: CASSPTVTVGEQYF; CDR3nt: TGTGCCAGCAGTCCGACGGTCACTGTGGGGGAGCAGTACTTC; j_gene: TRBJ2-7; d_gene: .; abundance: few; v_gene: TRBV12-3/TRBV12-4
CDR3aa: CASSINPSPYEQYF; CDR3nt: TGTGCCAGTAGTATAAACCCAAGCCCCTACGAGCAGTACTTC; j_gene: TRBJ2-7; d_gene: .; abundance: few; v_gene: TRBV19
CDR3aa: CATSPTRPNYGYTF; CDR3nt: TGTGCCACCAGTCCGACTCGGCCCAACTATGGCTACACCTTC; j_gene: TRBJ1-2; d_gene: .; abundance: many; v_gene: TRBV15
CDR3aa: CATRNGTPFF; CDR3nt: TGTGCCACCCGTAACGGGACTCCGTTCTTC; j_gene: TRBJ2-1; d_gene: .; abundance: few; v_gene: TRBV24-1
CDR3aa: CASIPPTPPYEQYF; CDR3nt: TGTGCCAGCATTCCCCCGACGCCTCCCTACGAGCAGTACTTC; j_gene: TRBJ2-7; d_gene: .; abundance: many; v_gene: TRBV2
CDR3aa: CASSRGTGSNQPQHF; CDR3nt: TGTGCCAGCAGCCGTGGGACAGGGTCCAATCAGCCCCAGCATTTT; j_gene: TRBJ1-5; d_gene: TRBD1; abundance: .; v_gene: TRBV7-8
CDR3aa: CASSISRGYEQYF; CDR3nt: TGTGCCAGTAGTATAAGCAGGGGGTACGAGCAGTACTTC; j_gene: TRBJ2-7; d_gene: TRBD1; abundance: few; v_gene: TRBV19
CDR3aa: CASSSDGTSASTDTQYF; CDR3nt: TGTGCCAGCAGCTCTGATGGGACTAGCGCCTCCACAGATACGCAGTATTTT; j_gene: TRBJ2-3; d_gene: TRBD2; abundance: many; v_gene: TRBV7-2
CDR3aa: CASSLRNVLFGELFF; CDR3nt: TGTGCCAGCAGTTTACGGAACGTTCTGTTCGGGGAGCTGTTTTTT; j_gene: TRBJ2-2; d_gene: .; abundance: few; v_gene: TRBV12-3/TRBV12-4
CDR3aa: CASSRLAGGGPSYEQYF; CDR3nt: TGTGCCAGCAGCCGGCTAGCGGGAGGGGGTCCCTCCTACGAGCAGTACTTC; j_gene: TRBJ2-7; d_gene: TRBD2; abundance: .; v_gene: TRBV3-1
CDR3aa: CSVGGVKPTPTSTEAFF; CDR3nt: TGCAGCGTTGGAGGGGTTAAACCGACCCCCACGAGCACTGAAGCTTTCTTT; j_gene: TRBJ1-1; d_gene: .; abundance: .; v_gene: TRBV29-1
CDR3aa: CASSPGTAVEKLFF; CDR3nt: TGTGCCAGCAGTCCCGGGACAGCCGTTGAAAAACTGTTTTTT; j_gene: TRBJ1-4; d_gene: TRBD1; abundance: many; v_gene: TRBV27
CDR3aa: CASSFSRYTEAFF; CDR3nt: TGTGCCAGCAGTTTCTCCAGATACACTGAAGCTTTCTTT; j_gene: TRBJ1-1; d_gene: .; abundance: .; v_gene: TRBV27
CDR3aa: CSASPGTGELFF; CDR3nt: TGCAGTGCTAGTCCCGGGACCGGGGAGCTGTTTTTT; j_gene: TRBJ2-2; d_gene: .; abundance: .; v_gene: TRBV20-1
CDR3aa: CASSLAEPQGGYGYTF; CDR3nt: TGTGCCAGCAGCTTAGCGGAACCTCAGGGAGGCTATGGCTACACCTTC; j_gene: TRBJ1-2; d_gene: .; abundance: few; v_gene: TRBV7-2
CDR3aa: CASSYPGREGETQYF; CDR3nt: TGTGCCAGCAGCTACCCGGGACGGGAGGGAGAGACCCAGTACTTC; j_gene: TRBJ2-5; d_gene: TRBD2; abundance: few; v_gene: TRBV7-2
CDR3aa: CASSLRGAGNTIYF; CDR3nt: TGTGCCAGCAGTTTACGGGGGGCTGGAAACACCATATATTTT; j_gene: TRBJ1-3; d_gene: .; abundance: few; v_gene: TRBV12-3/TRBV12-4